A selection of T cell receptor beta chains follows, all from one sample in a study of cytomegalovirus exposure and HLA in healthy donors. This table comes from immunoSEQ multiplex PCR, and its TCRdb copy is limited to in-frame clones, with some not included. The top ten clones hold approximately 0.8% of a sample with hundreds of thousands of clones, approximately 90% of them seen once. The sample taken for sequencing was PBMCs. All receptors derive from a woman under 30 in good health and CMV-seronegative. Both conserved end residues are part of each CDR3. Each record gives: V gene, J gene, clone size, D gene, CDR3 DNA, CDR3 protein. The D gene is left open where the match is weak. Clone size appears in some rows only: once, few, many, or a class for an expanded clone.

v_call: TRBV28; j_call: TRBJ1-5; clone_size: .; d_call: TRBD1; cdr3_nt: TGTGCCAGCACCGACAGGGGAACCAATCAGCCCCAGCATTTT; cdr3_aa: CASTDRGTNQPQHF
v_call: TRBV6-6; j_call: TRBJ2-5; clone_size: .; d_call: .; cdr3_nt: TGTGCCAGCAGTTACATCGGGGTTCCGTTTGAGACCCAGTACTTC; cdr3_aa: CASSYIGVPFETQYF
v_call: TRBV27; j_call: TRBJ2-4; clone_size: .; d_call: .; cdr3_nt: TGTGCCAGCAGTGCACGGACAGACTTAGCCAAAAACATTCAGTACTTC; cdr3_aa: CASSARTDLAKNIQYF
v_call: TRBV11-2; j_call: TRBJ2-7; clone_size: .; d_call: .; cdr3_nt: TGTGCCAGCAGCTTAGGCCGGTCCTACGAGCAGTACTTC; cdr3_aa: CASSLGRSYEQYF
v_call: TRBV2; j_call: TRBJ1-2; clone_size: many; d_call: TRBD1; cdr3_nt: TGTGCCAGCAGAAGGACAGGGAACTATGGCTACACCTTC; cdr3_aa: CASRRTGNYGYTF
v_call: TRBV7-6; j_call: TRBJ2-7; clone_size: .; d_call: .; cdr3_nt: TGTGCCAGCAGCTTAGTTTTCGGGGTAGGCTCTGGCGAGCAGTACTTC; cdr3_aa: CASSLVFGVGSGEQYF
v_call: TRBV27; j_call: TRBJ1-1; clone_size: .; d_call: .; cdr3_nt: TGTGCCAGCAGTTTATCCGTGGGGCGGACTATGAACACTGAAGCTTTCTTT; cdr3_aa: CASSLSVGRTMNTEAFF
v_call: TRBV5-4; j_call: TRBJ1-2; clone_size: .; d_call: .; cdr3_nt: TGTGCCAGCAGCTCCCTGTCCCTTTTTGGCTACACCTTC; cdr3_aa: CASSSLSLFGYTF
v_call: TRBV2; j_call: TRBJ2-3; clone_size: .; d_call: TRBD2; cdr3_nt: TGTGCCAGCAGTGAATGGAGGCGGGAGGTGGCAGATACGCAGTATTTT; cdr3_aa: CASSEWRREVADTQYF
v_call: TRBV19; j_call: TRBJ1-1; clone_size: .; d_call: TRBD1; cdr3_nt: TGTGCCAGTAGCTCGGACAGGTTGGGCACTGAAGCTTTCTTT; cdr3_aa: CASSSDRLGTEAFF
v_call: TRBV4-1; j_call: TRBJ2-3; clone_size: .; d_call: .; cdr3_nt: TGCGCCAGCAGCCAAGTTCGGGGGAGGACAGATACGCAGTATTTT; cdr3_aa: CASSQVRGRTDTQYF
v_call: TRBV4-1; j_call: TRBJ1-5; clone_size: .; d_call: .; cdr3_nt: TGCGCCAGCAGCCCCCTCACAGGGAGCGGTAGCAATCAGCCCCAGCATTTT; cdr3_aa: CASSPLTGSGSNQPQHF
v_call: TRBV2; j_call: TRBJ2-7; clone_size: once; d_call: TRBD2; cdr3_nt: TGTGCCAGCGTGTGGACTAGCGGGAGCCACGAGCAGTACTTC; cdr3_aa: CASVWTSGSHEQYF
v_call: TRBV7-9; j_call: TRBJ1-1; clone_size: .; d_call: TRBD1; cdr3_nt: TGTGCCAGCAGCCGCTTTAAACAGGGGGCAAGGACTGAAGCTTTCTTT; cdr3_aa: CASSRFKQGARTEAFF
v_call: TRBV7-8; j_call: TRBJ2-5; clone_size: .; d_call: .; cdr3_nt: TGTGCCAGCAGCGTTGGGGAGGCAGAGACCCAGTACTTC; cdr3_aa: CASSVGEAETQYF
v_call: TRBV27; j_call: TRBJ1-3; clone_size: once; d_call: .; cdr3_nt: TGTGCCAGCAGTTCCCTGGATGTCGGGGTCGGAAACACCATATATTTT; cdr3_aa: CASSSLDVGVGNTIYF
v_call: TRBV12-2; j_call: TRBJ2-3; clone_size: .; d_call: .; cdr3_nt: TGTGCAAGTCGCATCCTTGGGCCACACCGCCGAAGCACAGATACGCAGTATTTT; cdr3_aa: CASRILGPHRRSTDTQYF
v_call: TRBV19; j_call: TRBJ1-2; clone_size: .; d_call: TRBD1; cdr3_nt: TGTGCCAGTACTCCGGACAGGGCTAGCTTCTATGGCTACACCTTC; cdr3_aa: CASTPDRASFYGYTF
v_call: TRBV7-9; j_call: TRBJ1-2; clone_size: few; d_call: .; cdr3_nt: TGTGCCAGCAGTTCACCCCGTGAAAGCGTCCGAGGCTACACCTTC; cdr3_aa: CASSSPRESVRGYTF
v_call: TRBV2; j_call: TRBJ1-1; clone_size: .; d_call: .; cdr3_nt: TGTGCCAGCAGCCGAAATCTATACACTGAAGCTTTCTTT; cdr3_aa: CASSRNLYTEAFF
v_call: TRBV6-8; j_call: TRBJ2-7; clone_size: few; d_call: .; cdr3_nt: TGTGCCAGCAGTGAGGCGCGGAGTACCTACGAGCAGTACTTC; cdr3_aa: CASSEARSTYEQYF
v_call: TRBV5-1; j_call: TRBJ2-3; clone_size: .; d_call: TRBD2; cdr3_nt: TGCGCCAGCAGCTTGGGACAGACTAGCGGGAGGGCCGGAAATACGCAGTATTTT; cdr3_aa: CASSLGQTSGRAGNTQYF
v_call: TRBV6-5; j_call: TRBJ1-1; clone_size: once; d_call: TRBD1; cdr3_nt: TGTGCCAGCAGTGGGAACAGGGGGCAAGGAGCTTTCTTT; cdr3_aa: CASSGNRGQGAFF
v_call: TRBV7-8; j_call: TRBJ2-7; clone_size: few; d_call: TRBD2; cdr3_nt: TGTGCCAGCAGCTTAGGGCGGGAGGGCTCCGAGCAGTACTTC; cdr3_aa: CASSLGREGSEQYF
v_call: TRBV29-1; j_call: TRBJ1-1; clone_size: .; d_call: TRBD1; cdr3_nt: TGCAGCGTTGAAGATCACAGGGGGGACACTGAAGCTTTCTTT; cdr3_aa: CSVEDHRGDTEAFF
v_call: TRBV2; j_call: TRBJ2-7; clone_size: .; d_call: .; cdr3_nt: TGTGCCAGCAGGCCTGACAGCTCCTACGAGCAGTACTTC; cdr3_aa: CASRPDSSYEQYF
v_call: TRBV6-5; j_call: TRBJ2-3; clone_size: once; d_call: TRBD1; cdr3_nt: TGTGCCAGCAGCCTAACCGGCAGGGGGCTGGATACGCAGTATTTT; cdr3_aa: CASSLTGRGLDTQYF
v_call: TRBV4-2; j_call: TRBJ1-1; clone_size: .; d_call: TRBD1; cdr3_nt: TGTGCCAGCAGGAAGGGGGCCAACACTGAAGCTTTCTTT; cdr3_aa: CASRKGANTEAFF
v_call: TRBV27; j_call: TRBJ2-6; clone_size: .; d_call: .; cdr3_nt: TGTGCCAGCAGTTTATCATCGGTCTCTGGGGCCAACGTCCTGACTTTC; cdr3_aa: CASSLSSVSGANVLTF
v_call: TRBV18; j_call: TRBJ2-7; clone_size: .; d_call: TRBD2; cdr3_nt: TGTGCCAGCTCACCCAGGACTAGCGGGACCTCCTACGAGCAGTACTTC; cdr3_aa: CASSPRTSGTSYEQYF
v_call: TRBV28; j_call: TRBJ1-3; clone_size: .; d_call: .; cdr3_nt: TGTGCCAGCAGTGGCAGGACACCCTCTGGAAACACCATATATTTT; cdr3_aa: CASSGRTPSGNTIYF
v_call: TRBV28; j_call: TRBJ2-6; clone_size: .; d_call: .; cdr3_nt: TGTGCCAGCGGGGGGTTCTCTGGGGCCAACGTCCTGACTTTC; cdr3_aa: CASGGFSGANVLTF
v_call: TRBV7-3; j_call: TRBJ2-2; clone_size: .; d_call: TRBD1; cdr3_nt: TGTGCCAGCAGCTTGATGACAGGGCCCGCTGGTATCACCGGGGAGCTGTTTTTT; cdr3_aa: CASSLMTGPAGITGELFF
v_call: TRBV5-6; j_call: TRBJ2-1; clone_size: .; d_call: TRBD1; cdr3_nt: TGTGCCAGCAGTTACCCGGACAGGGTGAATGAGCAGTTCTTC; cdr3_aa: CASSYPDRVNEQFF
v_call: TRBV27; j_call: TRBJ2-3; clone_size: .; d_call: TRBD2; cdr3_nt: TGTGCCAGCAGTCCCTGGGGTAGCGGGGGGGATACGCAGTATTTT; cdr3_aa: CASSPWGSGGDTQYF
v_call: TRBV19; j_call: TRBJ2-7; clone_size: .; d_call: .; cdr3_nt: TGTGCCAGTAGTATGGGACGGGAGTACGAGCAGTACTTC; cdr3_aa: CASSMGREYEQYF
v_call: TRBV19; j_call: TRBJ2-7; clone_size: .; d_call: TRBD1; cdr3_nt: TGTGCCAGTAGTAACCGGGACAGGGTCCCCTACGAGCAGTACTTC; cdr3_aa: CASSNRDRVPYEQYF
v_call: TRBV29-1; j_call: TRBJ2-5; clone_size: .; d_call: .; cdr3_nt: TGCAGCGTTGAAGATCCGGCGGCAGCGAGACAAGAGACCCAGTACTTC; cdr3_aa: CSVEDPAAARQETQYF
v_call: TRBV29-1; j_call: TRBJ2-6; clone_size: .; d_call: TRBD1; cdr3_nt: TGCAGCGTTGATGCGACAGGGTCCTCTGGGGCCAACGTCCTGACTTTC; cdr3_aa: CSVDATGSSGANVLTF
v_call: TRBV2; j_call: TRBJ1-1; clone_size: .; d_call: .; cdr3_nt: TGTGCCAGCATAGGGGGTTCATTCAACACTGAAGCTTTCTTT; cdr3_aa: CASIGGSFNTEAFF
v_call: TRBV2; j_call: TRBJ2-3; clone_size: .; d_call: .; cdr3_nt: TGTGCCAGCAGTGGACCCGGGGGAAAGGCCACAGATACGCAGTATTTT; cdr3_aa: CASSGPGGKATDTQYF
v_call: TRBV10-3; j_call: TRBJ2-7; clone_size: .; d_call: .; cdr3_nt: TGTGCCATCAGTGAGGACAGGTCCTACGAGCAGTACTTC; cdr3_aa: CAISEDRSYEQYF
v_call: TRBV5-1; j_call: TRBJ1-2; clone_size: .; d_call: .; cdr3_nt: TGCGCCAGCAGCGTAACGACAGGAATGGCGTATGGCTACACCTTC; cdr3_aa: CASSVTTGMAYGYTF
v_call: TRBV6-1; j_call: TRBJ2-5; clone_size: .; d_call: TRBD2; cdr3_nt: TGTGCCAGCAGTCCACTAGCGAAATACCAAGAGACCCAGTACTTC; cdr3_aa: CASSPLAKYQETQYF
v_call: TRBV5-1; j_call: TRBJ2-3; clone_size: .; d_call: TRBD1; cdr3_nt: TGCGCCAGCAGCGCCGGGACAGGGATCCGAGATTACCCTAGCACAGATACGCAGTATTTT; cdr3_aa: CASSAGTGIRDYPSTDTQYF
v_call: TRBV2; j_call: TRBJ2-1; clone_size: .; d_call: TRBD1; cdr3_nt: TGTGCCAGCAGTGCCGGGACAGGGAGATACAATGAGCAGTTCTTC; cdr3_aa: CASSAGTGRYNEQFF
v_call: TRBV12-5; j_call: TRBJ2-1; clone_size: .; d_call: .; cdr3_nt: TGTGCTAGTGGTTTGGCCTCACTAGACGAGCAGTTCTTC; cdr3_aa: CASGLASLDEQFF
v_call: TRBV5-1; j_call: TRBJ1-1; clone_size: .; d_call: .; cdr3_nt: TGCGCCAGCAGCTTACAGCGGGTAAGGGACACTGAAGCTTTCTTT; cdr3_aa: CASSLQRVRDTEAFF
v_call: TRBV5-1; j_call: TRBJ2-1; clone_size: .; d_call: .; cdr3_nt: TGCGCCAGCAGTTACAGCTCCTACAATGAGCAGTTCTTC; cdr3_aa: CASSYSSYNEQFF
v_call: TRBV30; j_call: TRBJ1-2; clone_size: .; d_call: .; cdr3_nt: TGTGCCTGGAGTCATACTTTGAGGGGCTACACCTTC; cdr3_aa: CAWSHTLRGYTF
v_call: TRBV7-2; j_call: TRBJ2-7; clone_size: few; d_call: TRBD2; cdr3_nt: TGTGCCAGCAGCTTAGTTTGGACTAGCGGCCCCTACGAGCAGTACTTC; cdr3_aa: CASSLVWTSGPYEQYF